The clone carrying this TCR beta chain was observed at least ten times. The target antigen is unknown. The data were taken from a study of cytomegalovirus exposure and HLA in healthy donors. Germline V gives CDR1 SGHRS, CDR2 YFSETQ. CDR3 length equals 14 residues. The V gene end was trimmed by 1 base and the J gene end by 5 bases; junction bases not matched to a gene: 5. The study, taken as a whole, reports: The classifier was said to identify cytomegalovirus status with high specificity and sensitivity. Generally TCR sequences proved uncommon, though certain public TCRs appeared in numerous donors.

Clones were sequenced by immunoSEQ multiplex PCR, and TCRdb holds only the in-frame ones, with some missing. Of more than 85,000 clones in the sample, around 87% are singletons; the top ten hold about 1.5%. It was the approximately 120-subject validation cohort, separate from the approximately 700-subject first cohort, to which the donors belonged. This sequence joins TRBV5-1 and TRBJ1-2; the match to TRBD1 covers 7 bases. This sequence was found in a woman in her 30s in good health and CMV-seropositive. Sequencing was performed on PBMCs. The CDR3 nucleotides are TGCGCCAGCAGCTTGTCATTGACAGGGTATGGCTACACCTTC. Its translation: CASSLSLTGYGYTF.